This T cell receptor (beta chain) is drawn from a study of T cell responses to AZD1222 COVID-19 vaccine. Study in general: Analysis merged second doses at about 4 or about 12 weeks.

Findings and caveats of the study: Dominant CD4 TCR responses targeted spike regions 160-218 and 743-854. Rises in breadth and depth of Spike-specific TCRs came after two AZD1222 doses.

A note on this clone: Antigen unknown.

V lost 1 base, J lost 3 bases, and 4 bases lay in between. This CDR3 contains 13 residues. Germline lookup yields CDR1 MNHNS and CDR2 SASEGT. The data were produced by immunoSEQ multiplex PCR, yet TCRdb's version contains in-frame clones alone and is incomplete. The sample holds some 130,000 clones, 90% to 95% seen once. The specimen comprised peripheral blood, sampled on day 0 of AZD1222 vaccination. The chain carries TRBV6-1 and TRBJ1-5; D is unresolved. The sequence came from an adult in good health. Here the CDR3 reads CASSEGNNQPQHF. Here the CDR3 DNA reads TGTGCCAGCAGTGAAGGAAACAATCAGCCCCAGCATTTT.